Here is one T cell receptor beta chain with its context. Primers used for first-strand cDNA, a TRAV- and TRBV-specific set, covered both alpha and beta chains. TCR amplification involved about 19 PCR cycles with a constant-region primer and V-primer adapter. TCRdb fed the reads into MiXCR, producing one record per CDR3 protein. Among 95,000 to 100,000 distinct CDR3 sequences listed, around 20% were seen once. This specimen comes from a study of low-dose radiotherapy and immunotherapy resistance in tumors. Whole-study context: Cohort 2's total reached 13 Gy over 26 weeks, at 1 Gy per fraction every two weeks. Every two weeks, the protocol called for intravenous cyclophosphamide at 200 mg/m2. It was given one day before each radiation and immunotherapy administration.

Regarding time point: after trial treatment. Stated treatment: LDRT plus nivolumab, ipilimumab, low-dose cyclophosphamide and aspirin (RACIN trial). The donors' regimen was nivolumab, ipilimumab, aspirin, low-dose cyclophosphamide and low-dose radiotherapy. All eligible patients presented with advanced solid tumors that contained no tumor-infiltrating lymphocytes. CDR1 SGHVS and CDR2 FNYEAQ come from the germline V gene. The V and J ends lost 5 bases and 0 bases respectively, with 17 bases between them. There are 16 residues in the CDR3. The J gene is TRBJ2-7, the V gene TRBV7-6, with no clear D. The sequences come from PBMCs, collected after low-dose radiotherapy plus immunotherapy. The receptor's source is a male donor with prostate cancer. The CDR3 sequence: CASSPPFLRVSYEQYF. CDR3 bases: TGTGCCAGCAGCCCTCCTTTCTTAAGAGTCTCCTACGAGCAGTACTTC.